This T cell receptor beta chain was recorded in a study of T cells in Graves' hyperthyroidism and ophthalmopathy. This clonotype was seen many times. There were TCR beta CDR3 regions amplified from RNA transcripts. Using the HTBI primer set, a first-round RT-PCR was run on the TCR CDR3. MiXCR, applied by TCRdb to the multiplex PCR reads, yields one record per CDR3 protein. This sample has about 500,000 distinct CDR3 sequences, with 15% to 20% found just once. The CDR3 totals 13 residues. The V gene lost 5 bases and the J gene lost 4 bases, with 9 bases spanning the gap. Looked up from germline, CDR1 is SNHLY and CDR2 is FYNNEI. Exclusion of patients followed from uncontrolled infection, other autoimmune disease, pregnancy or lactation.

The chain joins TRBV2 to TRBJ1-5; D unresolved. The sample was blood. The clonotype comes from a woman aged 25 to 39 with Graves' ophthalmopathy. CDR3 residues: CASSRSANQPQHF. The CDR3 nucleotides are TGTGCCAGCAGTAGAAGCGCAAATCAGCCCCAGCATTTT.